The T cell receptor (beta chain) under discussion was sequenced for a study of T cells after yellow fever vaccination. Study-wide results and caveats: Only a minor proportion of clonotypes was detected across both CD4 and CD8 compartments. There was a possibility that FACS-sorted repertoires contained abundant clonotypes contaminating from the bulk population.

A 5'RACE template-switching step, the method used to make TCR cDNA, added a universal primer site and UMIs. TCRdb re-called the 5' RACE reads through MiXCR, storing one row per CDR3 protein. The table includes around 250,000 distinct CDR3 sequences, 6.9% detected once. Germline CDR1 and CDR2: LNHDA and SQIVND (reference sequence). There are 14 residues in the CDR3. The V segment lost 5 bases and the J segment 5 bases; nucleotides outside the gene matches: 9. This clonotype was picked up a small number of times. Its antigen is not identified. The receptor was isolated from a young man who received the YFV17D yellow fever vaccine. The J gene is TRBJ2-7, the V gene TRBV19; TRBD1 matches at 7 bases. This specimen was CD4+ T cells sorted from PBMCs, taken 15 days after the yellow fever booster vaccination. CDR3: CASSATGVTNEQYF. The CDR3 DNA reads as TGTGCCAGTAGTGCAACAGGGGTAACGAACGAGCAGTACTTC.